This entry lists 24 T cell receptor beta chains sequenced from one sample in a study of T-cell memory formation after mild COVID-19. TCRdb reanalysed the 5' RACE reads using MiXCR and keeps one entry per CDR3 protein. The table has about 160,000 distinct CDR3 sequences, roughly 31% seen once. Sequenced sample: PBMCs or a T cell subset sorted from them (not recorded which). These receptor sequences come from an adult woman who had mild COVID-19 (a few samples of this study predate the infection). Cell type and time point are not known.

This clonotype was recorded a few times. The chain is built from TRBV14 and TRBJ2-1; D is unclear. Germline V gives CDR1 SGHDN, CDR2 FVKESK. This CDR3 has 14 residues. Deletions cut 4 bases from V and 3 bases from J, with 10 bases between. The CDR3 loop reads CASSLSFLYNEQFF. Written as DNA, the CDR3 is TGTGCCAGCAGCCTCTCGTTTCTCTACAATGAGCAGTTCTTC.

In this sample, this clonotype turned up a few times. This chain connects TRBV7-2 to TRBJ1-1, with TRBD1 identical over 10 bases. Germline V gene data show CDR1 as SGHTA and CDR2 as FQGNSA. The CDR3 runs 14 residues. Trimming removed 6 bases from V and 2 bases from J; junction bases left unmatched: 3. The DNA of the CDR3 is TGTGCCAGCAGGCCGACAGGGGGCAACACTGAAGCTTTCTTT. It encodes CASRPTGGNTEAFF. Full variable domain (missing parts from reference TRBV7-2 and TRBJ1-1): GAGVSQSPSNKVTEKGKDVELRCDPISGHTALYWYRQSLGQGLEFLIYFQGNSAPDKSGLPSDRFSAERTGGSVSTLTIQRTQQEDSAVYLCASRPTGGNTEAFFGQGTRLTVV.

The chain uses TRBV10-2 and TRBJ2-1, with 12 bases fitting TRBD2. The CDR3 has 16 amino acids. Trimming at V came to 0 bases and at J to 7 bases, leaving 4 bases not matched to a gene. Germline CDR1 and CDR2: WSHSY and SAAADI. The CDR3 DNA is TGCGCCAGCAGTGAGTCGCTAGCGGGGGGGTCAAATGAGCAGTTCTTC. Its protein product is CASSESLAGGSNEQFF.

This clonotype was seen just once. The V and J genes are TRBV27 and TRBJ2-1; 9 bases match TRBD1. The CDR3 length is 15 residues. Germline V lookup: CDR1 MNHEY, CDR2 SMNVEV (reference sequence). V dropped 6 bases and J dropped 5; count of bases not matched to a gene: 8. CDR3 in DNA: TGTGCCAGCAGCCCCGGGACAGGGTACAACAATGAGCAGTTCTTC. Its translation is CASSPGTGYNNEQFF.

The V and J genes are TRBV7-8 and TRBJ2-7, with D perhaps matching TRBD2 (7 bases). V was clipped by 2 bases and J by 6 bases, with 14 bases between them. This CDR3 comprises 14 residues. The germline V gene has CDR1 SGHVS and CDR2 FQNEAQ. CDR3 bases: TGTGCCAGCAGCTTACGGAGGGGGGAGGGCGAGCAGTACTTC. It encodes CASSLRRGEGEQYF.

This chain uses TRBV10-3 with TRBJ1-5; D not resolved. This CDR3 has 14 residues. CDR1 and CDR2 (germline): ENHRY, SYGVKD. Between the trimmed V and J ends, which lost 3 bases and 3 bases, there was a span of 9 bases. CDR3 loop: CAISDHGFNQPQHF. In DNA form, the CDR3 reads TGTGCCATCAGTGATCATGGGTTCAATCAGCCCCAGCATTTT.

This chain uses TRBV7-6 with TRBJ2-5; TRBD1 aligns across 7 bases. V was clipped by 3 bases and J by 5 bases; unmatched bases: 9. The germline V gene has CDR1 SGHVS and CDR2 FNYEAQ. The CDR3 length is 15 residues. The CDR3 region has the DNA TGTGCCAGCAGCTTGTATCTGACAGGGCGGGAGACCCAGTACTTC. This encodes CASSLYLTGRETQYF.

This clonotype has more than one count but fewer than ten. The V call is TRBV4-1, the J call TRBJ2-7, with D perhaps given as TRBD1 or TRBD2 (7 bases each). Germline CDR1 MGHRA, CDR2 YSYEKL. The length of the CDR3 is 16 residues. Trimming took off 1 base at V and 4 bases at J, with 17 bases between the two ends. CDR3 loop: CASSQGLTGRGYEQYF. DNA for the CDR3: TGCGCCAGCAGCCAAGGTTTGACAGGGAGGGGTTACGAGCAGTACTTC.

This clonotype was counted between two and nine times. This rearrangement joins TRBV20-1 to TRBJ2-1; D uncertain. The V and J ends lost 5 bases and 1 base respectively, with 15 bases between them. The germline CDR1 and CDR2 sequences are DFQATT and SNEGSKA (reference sequence). There are 15 residues in the CDR3. CDR3 nucleotide sequence: TGCAGTGCTCGAGGATCAGAAGGGTCCTACAATGAGCAGTTCTTC. Translated, it gives CSARGSEGSYNEQFF.

The gene calls are TRBV15 and TRBJ2-2; D may correspond to TRBD1 or TRBD2 (5 bases each). Trimming removed 8 bases from V and 2 bases from J, with 18 bases in between. The germline gives CDR1 LNHNV, CDR2 YYDKDF (reference sequence). This CDR3 spans 16 amino acids. Written as DNA, the CDR3 is TGTGCCACCCACGTGAGACCGAGGGGAAACACCGGGGAGCTGTTTTTT. Its translation: CATHVRPRGNTGELFF.

The CDR3 DNA sequence: TGTGCCAGCAGCTCCGGGGTGGCGGGACAGCCCCAGCATTTT. It translates to CASSSGVAGQPQHF. This chain links TRBV12-3 or TRBV12-4 with TRBJ1-5; D is uncertain. Between the trimmed V and J ends, which lost 6 bases and 7 bases, there was a span of 16 bases. The CDR3 has 14 amino acids.

V gene TRBV20-1 combines with J gene TRBJ1-2, with D maybe TRBD1 (5 bases). Germline values: CDR1 DFQATT, CDR2 SNEGSKA (reference sequence). This CDR3 spans 14 amino acids. The ends were cut back, 5 bases at V and 2 bases at J, with 15 bases in the middle. This CDR3 reads CSARRAGTNYGYTF. The CDR3 DNA reads as TGCAGTGCTCGACGGGCAGGGACCAACTATGGCTACACCTTC.

A few counts support this clonotype. This rearrangement joins TRBV12-3 or TRBV12-4 to TRBJ2-7, with 11 nucleotides matching TRBD2. CDR3 length: 14 amino acids. Unmatched junction bases numbered 3, after V lost 3 bases and J lost 5 bases. The CDR3: CASSLIAGGHEQYF. Here the CDR3 DNA reads TGTGCCAGCAGTTTGATAGCGGGGGGGCACGAGCAGTACTTC.

The genes are TRBV11-2 and TRBJ2-1; D is undetermined. Germline V lookup: CDR1 SGHAT, CDR2 FQNNGV. Trimming took 1 base from V and 0 from J, leaving 7 bases between them. The length of the CDR3 is 15 residues. The CDR3 loop reads CASSLVAVSYNEQFF. CDR3 sequence (DNA): TGTGCCAGCAGCTTAGTGGCGGTCTCCTACAATGAGCAGTTCTTC.

This chain joins TRBV4-1 and TRBJ2-1; D is unclear. Germline V gene sequence: CDR1 MGHRA, CDR2 YSYEKL. The length of the CDR3 is 16 residues. The V end lost 1 base, the J end lost 0 bases, and 10 bases lay between the germline ends. As DNA, the CDR3 is TGCGCCAGCAGCCAAGCCGGCGATAGCTCCTACAATGAGCAGTTCTTC. Translating gives CASSQAGDSSYNEQFF.

This clonotype was counted a few times. The V call is TRBV27, the J call TRBJ2-5, with TRBD1 identical over 10 bases. V lost 8 bases to trimming and J lost 2 bases; unmatched junction nucleotides: 14. CDR1 MNHEY and CDR2 SMNVEV come from the germline V gene (reference sequence). This CDR3 has 17 amino acids. The chain's CDR3 is CASGWTGGSLIQETQYF. The CDR3 region has the DNA TGTGCCAGCGGTTGGACAGGGGGTTCCTTAATTCAAGAGACCCAGTACTTC.

This clonotype has more than one count but fewer than ten. This sequence joins TRBV7-6 and TRBJ2-3; TRBD2 agrees at 7 bases. The CDR3 covers 16 residues. CDR1 and CDR2 (germline): SGHVS, FNYEAQ. J gave up 1 base and V 3 bases, and 7 bases lay outside the gene matches. This chain's CDR3 is CASSFLAGERTDTQYF. The CDR3 DNA sequence: TGTGCCAGCAGCTTTCTGGCGGGGGAACGCACAGATACGCAGTATTTT.

The J gene is TRBJ2-5, the V gene TRBV5-1; 12 nucleotides agree with TRBD2. With V trimmed by 3 bases and J by 4 bases, 7 bases remained unmatched. This CDR3 has 16 residues. From germline, CDR1 is SGHRS and CDR2 YFSETQ. CDR3 nucleotide sequence: TGCGCCAGCAGCTCCAGACTAGCGGGGGTGGGAGAGACCCAGTACTTC. Translated: CASSSRLAGVGETQYF.

The chain recombines TRBV12-3 or TRBV12-4 with TRBJ2-7, with D possibly matching TRBD2 (6 bases). This CDR3 spans 13 amino acids. V was trimmed by 3 bases and J by 5 bases, leaving 11 bases between them. The CDR3 DNA sequence: TGTGCCAGCAGTTTGGTTTGGGAGGACGAGCAGTACTTC. This codes for CASSLVWEDEQYF.

The CDR3 DNA reads TGCGCCAGCAGCTTGGGGCAGGGAGGACAAGAGACCCAGTACTTC. Translation gives CASSLGQGGQETQYF. The chain couples TRBV5-1 to TRBJ2-5, with D perhaps matching TRBD2 (6 bases). The V gene lost 0 bases and the J gene lost 2 bases, with 11 bases spanning the gap. The germline gives CDR1 SGHRS, CDR2 YFSETQ. The CDR3 length is 15 residues. Combining the CDR3 with reference TRBV5-1 and TRBJ2-5 gives the whole variable domain KAGVTQTPRYLIKTRGQQVTLSCSPISGHRSVSWYQQTPGQGLQFLFEYFSETQRNKGNFPGRFSGRQFSNSRSEMNVSTLELGDSALYLCASSLGQGGQETQYFGPGTRLLVL.

V and J are TRBV5-1 and TRBJ2-7; D is ambiguous. The germline V gene has CDR1 SGHRS and CDR2 YFSETQ. The CDR3 is 14 amino acids. The V end was cut by 0 bases, the J end by 6 bases, with 13 bases between. CDR3 amino acids: CASSLVVPPSEQYF. In DNA form, the CDR3 reads TGCGCCAGCAGCTTGGTCGTGCCCCCCAGCGAGCAGTACTTC.

The V gene is TRBV20-1, the J gene TRBJ1-5; 7 positions match TRBD1. The CDR3 contains 14 residues. The V gene end was trimmed by 5 bases and the J gene end by 4 bases; junction bases not matched to a gene: 8. CDR1 DFQATT and CDR2 SNEGSKA come from the germline V gene (reference sequence). The CDR3 reads CSASDRARNQPQHF. The CDR3 nucleotides read TGCAGTGCTTCAGACAGGGCCCGGAATCAGCCCCAGCATTTT.

This clonotype was seen more than once but under ten times. The chain joins TRBV12-3 or TRBV12-4 to TRBJ2-7; 8 bases line up with TRBD1. Trimming removed 9 bases from V and 2 bases from J; junction bases left unmatched: 6. This CDR3 region has 13 residues. The CDR3 loop is CASTDRDPYEQYF. The CDR3, as DNA: TGTGCCAGTACGGACAGGGATCCCTACGAGCAGTACTTC.

The sample holds a few counts of this clonotype. The chain recombines TRBV29-1 with TRBJ1-5; D perhaps matches TRBD1 (6 bases). CDR1 is SQVTM, CDR2 ANQGSEA, per germline. V was shortened by 4 bases and J by 6 bases, with 10 bases between the two germline ends. This CDR3 comprises 12 residues. The CDR3 reads CSVGQGRQPQHF. The CDR3 DNA reads TGCAGCGTTGGGCAGGGGCGTCAGCCCCAGCATTTT.